A selection of T cell receptor beta chains follows, all from one sample in a study of a mutant IDH1 vaccine in newly diagnosed glioma. The data were produced by immunoSEQ multiplex PCR, yet TCRdb's version contains in-frame clones alone and is incomplete. The top ten hold more than 6.5% of the sample, which has approximately 70,000 clones, 75% to 85% seen once. The sequenced sample was PBMCs, obtained from a glioma patient treated with radiotherapy, temozolomide or both. The receptors were sampled from a man over 45 with glioma. The CDR3 runs from the conserved cysteine through the conserved F or W. Each record gives: clone size, J gene, D gene, V gene, CDR3 DNA, CDR3 protein. A D gene is named only where the DNA matches it firmly. Only some rows state a clone size, as once, few, many or a class for expanded clones.

>NA|TRBJ2-7|NA|TRBV9
TGTGCCAGCAGCGTTTCCGGCAACTCCTACGAGCAGTACTTC
CASSVSGNSYEQYF
>NA|TRBJ2-2|NA|TRBV2
TGTGCCAAACAAAAGGGGCAGCTTTTTGGGGAGCTGTTTTTT
CAKQKGQLFGELFF
>NA|TRBJ1-1|TRBD1|TRBV23-1
TGCGCCAGCAGTCAATCGTCCTTGGACAGGCTGAACACTGAAGCTTTCTTT
CASSQSSLDRLNTEAFF
>NA|TRBJ2-1|NA|TRBV6-6
TGTGCCAGCAGGGGGGACTACAATGAGCAGTTCTTC
CASRGDYNEQFF
>NA|TRBJ1-6|NA|TRBV5-1
TGCGCCAGCAGCTCGGACTCCCCTGGGTCACCCCTCCACTTT
CASSSDSPGSPLHF
>NA|TRBJ2-7|NA|TRBV5-6
TGTGCCAGCAGCTTCGGTCTAGCGAGCGAGCAGTACTTC
CASSFGLASEQYF
>NA|TRBJ2-3|NA|TRBV5-1
TGCGCCAGCAGCGCGGGAATGGCAGATACGCAGTATTTT
CASSAGMADTQYF
>NA|TRBJ1-2|TRBD1|TRBV7-9
TGTGCCAGCAGCACAGGGGGTGCTAATGGCTACACCTTC
CASSTGGANGYTF
>once|TRBJ1-6|NA|TRBV7-2
TGTGCCAGCAGCCCTATGTCCGGGGGTGGCTCCTATAATTCACCCCTCCACTTT
CASSPMSGGGSYNSPLHF
>NA|TRBJ1-1|NA|TRBV4-3
TGCGCCAGCAGCCAAGATATTTACACAACGAACACTGAAGCTTTCTTT
CASSQDIYTTNTEAFF
>NA|TRBJ1-5|NA|TRBV2
TGTGCCAGCACCCTGGGGCAGTCACGCAATCAGCCCCAGCATTTT
CASTLGQSRNQPQHF
>NA|TRBJ2-1|NA|TRBV7-2
TGTGCCAGCTGGTACGGTCGGAATGAGCAGTTCTTC
CASWYGRNEQFF
>NA|TRBJ2-5|NA|TRBV19
TGTGCCAGTAGTATTAGAGAGACCCAGTACTTC
CASSIRETQYF